A single sample gave rise to the 22 T cell receptor beta chains below, sequenced in a study of shared clonotypes between healthy human individuals. Sequenced by immunoSEQ multiplex PCR; TCRdb stores in-frame clones only, minus some. The table has 600,000 to 800,000 clones, roughly 72% seen once. The specimen sequenced was memory CD4+ T cells sorted from blood. Subset: CD45RA-negative fraction. Receptors originate from a woman in her thirties in good health.

This clone was counted only a few times. The genes are TRBV7-9 and TRBJ2-2, with 11 bases aligning to TRBD2. From germline, CDR1 is SEHNR and CDR2 FQNEAQ (reference sequence). This CDR3 has 15 amino acids. After removal of 5 bases from V and 7 bases from J, the junction contained 6 bases not matched to a gene. This chain's CDR3 is CASSEVAGGDGELFF. CDR3 coding DNA: TGTGCCAGCAGCGAAGTAGCGGGAGGGGACGGGGAGCTGTTTTTT.

The chain has TRBV29-1 and TRBJ2-7; 7 bases fit TRBD1. The CDR3 loop spans 11 amino acids. The trim removed 5 bases at V and 6 bases at J, leaving 4 bases unmatched. Germline CDR1 and CDR2: SQVTM and ANQGSEA. CDR3 sequence reads: CSVRQGSEQYF. CDR3 nucleotides: TGCAGCGTTCGACAGGGATCCGAGCAGTACTTC.

In the case of this clone: A read error may produce the germline difference seen at one junction end. CDR3 in DNA: TGTGCCACCAGGAGAGGGACTAGCGGGAGGGTTAATACGCAGTATTTT. Translation gives CATRRGTSGRVNTQYF. This chain joins TRBV15 and TRBJ2-3; 16 bases are a match to TRBD2. This CDR3 spans 16 amino acids. Germline loops: CDR1 LNHNV, CDR2 YYDKDF (reference sequence).

The sample holds a few counts of this clone. The chain joins TRBV10-1 to TRBJ2-1; 9 nucleotides match TRBD2. The CDR3 totals 16 residues. The V segment lost 6 bases and the J segment 5 bases; nucleotides outside the gene matches: 11. The germline V gene encodes CDR1 WNHNN and CDR2 SYGVQD (reference sequence). In DNA form, the CDR3 reads TGCGCCAGCAGCAAGGGCGGGAGGGCTTTAGACAATGAGCAGTTCTTC. It yields the protein CASSKGGRALDNEQFF.

The V call is TRBV5-5, the J call TRBJ2-2; 7 bases are shared with TRBD1. Trimming cost V 6 bases and J 3 bases; bases outside gene matches: 8. Per the germline V gene, CDR1 is SGHKS and CDR2 is YYEKEE (reference sequence). The CDR3 is made up of 15 amino acids. The CDR3: CASKMDRRDTGELFF. The CDR3 bases are TGTGCCAGCAAGATGGACAGGCGGGACACCGGGGAGCTGTTTTTT.

CDR3 sequence (DNA): TGTGCCAGCAGCACGCCCGGGACGCCGAACACCATATATTTT. Translating it yields CASSTPGTPNTIYF. This rearrangement joins TRBV7-9 to TRBJ1-3, with D perhaps matching TRBD1 (5 bases). With 5 bases removed from V and 7 bases from J, the gap between germline ends came to 15 bases. This CDR3 is built from 14 residues. Looked up from germline, CDR1 is SEHNR and CDR2 is FQNEAQ (reference sequence).

The chain recombines TRBV7-9 with TRBJ1-3, with a possible D match to TRBD1 (6 bases). The CDR3 runs to 16 residues. Between the trimmed V and J ends, which lost 1 base and 4 bases, there was a span of 14 bases. The germline V gene has CDR1 SEHNR and CDR2 FQNEAQ (reference sequence). The CDR3 nucleotides read TGTGCCAGCAGCTTAGGTGGACAGACACGCGGAAACACCATATATTTT. Its protein is CASSLGGQTRGNTIYF.

This sequence joins TRBV6-5 and TRBJ2-2; D perhaps matches TRBD2 (6 bases). This CDR3 contains 14 residues. From germline, CDR1 is MNHEY and CDR2 SVGAGI. V lost 5 bases and J 1 base, leaving 8 bases between the germline ends. CDR3 in DNA: TGTGCCAGCAGTCGACTAGGGAACACCGGGGAGCTGTTTTTT. This gives the protein CASSRLGNTGELFF.

This clone was seen more than once but under ten times. The CDR3 DNA is TGTGCCTGGAGAGGGCCAGGGTCCCAAGAGACCCAGTACTTC. Amino acid sequence: CAWRGPGSQETQYF. The J gene is TRBJ2-5, the V gene TRBV30; D might be TRBD1 (5 bases). The CDR3 has 14 amino acids. The germline V gene has CDR1 GTSNPN and CDR2 SVGIG (reference sequence). Trimming took off 3 bases at V and 1 base at J, with 12 bases between the two ends.

The gene calls are TRBV5-5 and TRBJ2-7, with 9 bases matching TRBD1. The CDR3 has 14 amino acids. Germline-derived CDR1 and CDR2 are SGHKS and YYEKEE (reference sequence). Unmatched junction bases numbered 7, after V lost 4 bases and J lost 5 bases. CDR3 sequence (DNA): TGTGCCAGCAGCCCCGGGACAGGGCTTCACGAGCAGTACTTC. Translation gives CASSPGTGLHEQYF.

This chain joins TRBV11-3 and TRBJ2-2; perhaps TRBD1 as D (5 bases). Trimming removed 4 bases from V and 1 base from J, with 7 bases in between. In germline, CDR1 is SGHNT, CDR2 YENEEA. CDR3 size: 14 residues. For the CDR3, the DNA is TGTGCCAGCAGCTCCGACAGGAACACCGGGGAGCTGTTTTTT. Its translation: CASSSDRNTGELFF. Variable domain in full (rest from reference TRBV11-3 and TRBJ2-2): EAGVVQSPRYKIIEKKQPVAFWCNPISGHNTLYWYLQNLGQGPELLIRYENEEAVDDSQLPKDRFSAERLKGVDSTLKIQPAELGDSAVYLCASSSDRNTGELFFGEGSRLTVL.

J is TRBJ1-5 and V is TRBV9; 8 nucleotides align to TRBD1. CDR1 is SGDLS, CDR2 YYNGEE, per germline. After removal of 2 bases from V and 1 base from J, the junction contained 8 bases not matched to a gene. This CDR3 is built from 17 residues. For the CDR3, the DNA is TGTGCCAGCAGCGTTCGAACCAGGGGGCCAAGCAATCAGCCCCAGCATTTT. It specifies CASSVRTRGPSNQPQHF.

The rearrangement uses TRBV19 and TRBJ1-1, with D perhaps TRBD1 (6 bases). V lost 3 bases and J 4 bases, leaving 15 bases between the germline ends. Germline V gives CDR1 LNHDA, CDR2 SQIVND (reference sequence). The CDR3 covers 15 residues. CDR3 residues: CASSMGNRVGTEAFF. DNA of the CDR3: TGTGCCAGTAGTATGGGTAACAGGGTGGGCACTGAAGCTTTCTTT.

CDR3 protein: CASSPTGEVVQFF. The CDR3 coding sequence is TGTGCCAGCAGCCCGACAGGGGAGGTTGTGCAGTTCTTC. The V and J genes are TRBV4-2 and TRBJ2-1; the match to TRBD1 covers 8 bases. Germline CDR1 LGHNA, CDR2 YNFKEQ. V gave up 4 bases and J gave up 12 bases; unmatched junction bases: 8. The CDR3 totals 13 residues.

The V gene is TRBV18, the J gene TRBJ2-2, with no clear D. V was shortened by 0 bases and J by 9 bases, with 17 bases between the two germline ends. There are 16 residues in the CDR3. Germline V gives CDR1 KGHSH, CDR2 LQKENI. The CDR3, as DNA: TGTGCCAGCTCACCACCGGGTGACCCAACGATCCGGGAGCTGTTTTTT. This codes for CASSPPGDPTIRELFF.

The chain has TRBV5-1 and TRBJ1-2; 9 bases map to TRBD1. CDR1 and CDR2 (germline): SGHRS, YFSETQ. The CDR3 has 15 residues. The trim removed 0 bases at V and 10 bases at J, leaving 10 bases unmatched. Written as DNA, the CDR3 is TGCGCCAGCAGCTTGGGGGACAGGGATGGAGGCGTCTACACCTTC. It specifies CASSLGDRDGGVYTF.

The gene calls are TRBV5-1 and TRBJ2-7; 12 bases align to TRBD2. Germline V gene lookup returns CDR1 SGHRS and CDR2 YFSETQ. The trim removed 6 bases at V and 5 bases at J, leaving 6 bases unmatched. The CDR3 loop spans 14 amino acids. CDR3 nucleotides: TGCGCCAGCAACCCTAGCGGGAGGGCCCACGAGCAGTACTTC. Translated: CASNPSGRAHEQYF.

This clone was counted a single time. The chain couples TRBV29-1 to TRBJ2-3, with a possible D match to TRBD2 (6 bases). Germline V gene data show CDR1 as SQVTM and CDR2 as ANQGSEA. CDR3 size: 14 residues. V lost 5 bases to trimming and J lost 0 bases, with 12 bases between them. CDR3 in amino acids: CSVRPTRSTDTQYF. The CDR3, as DNA: TGCAGCGTTAGACCGACTAGAAGCACAGATACGCAGTATTTT.

The chain couples TRBV28 to TRBJ2-3, with 8 bases identical to TRBD2. Germline CDR1 and CDR2: MDHEN and SYDVKM. The CDR3 is 17 amino acids. With V trimmed by 6 bases and J by 4 bases, 15 bases remained unmatched. CDR3 sequence reads: CASRTPLAVQYADTQYF. CDR3 in DNA: TGTGCCAGCAGGACGCCACTAGCGGTCCAATATGCAGATACGCAGTATTTT.

Comments on this clone: A much bigger clone sits one base away, suggesting this may be a read error. The chain employs TRBV18 and TRBJ2-7; weak D call: TRBD1 (6 bases). V was shortened by 2 bases and J by 3 bases, with 20 bases between the two germline ends. Germline CDR1 is KGHSH and CDR2 is LQKENI. This CDR3 contains 17 residues. DNA for the CDR3: TGTGCCAGCTCACCAGTGACAGGAATAGGCTGGGGCTACGAGCAGTACTTC. This translates into CASSPVTGIGWGYEQYF.

The table lists this clone with a count of one. V gene TRBV9 combines with J gene TRBJ1-1; 9 positions agree with TRBD1. The J segment lost 1 base and the V segment lost 3 bases, leaving 1 base of the junction unmatched. Per germline, CDR1 SGDLS and CDR2 YYNGEE. CDR3 length: 14 residues. For the CDR3, the DNA is TGTGCCAGCAGCGCGGGACAGGGGAACACTGAAGCTTTCTTT. Translating it yields CASSAGQGNTEAFF.

This chain connects TRBV5-1 to TRBJ2-5; the D gene is possibly TRBD2 (6 bases). Trimming stripped 4 bases from V and 5 bases from J, with 9 bases between. Germline V gene sequence: CDR1 SGHRS, CDR2 YFSETQ. CDR3 length equals 12 residues. CDR3 nucleotide sequence: TGCGCCAGCAGCAGGGCGGGGGAGACCCAGTACTTC. Its translation is CASSRAGETQYF.